This note documents a single T cell receptor beta chain sequence. Relative to the germline gene, one junction end is altered; a read error may explain this. The CDR3 has 14 residues. The germline V gene has CDR1 SGDLS and CDR2 YYNGEE. These data belong to a study of blood T cells in healthy people across ages. For the second PCR, which ran for about 6 to 11 cycles, a sample-barcoded 5' primer and a J-beta primer mix were used. TCRdb used MiXCR to reprocess the 5' RACE reads, holding one entry per CDR3 protein. The data hold 850,000 to 1,100,000 distinct CDR3 sequences, with more than 30% observed a single time.

This TCR came from a man aged 18 to 29 in good health. The chain is built from TRBV9 and TRBJ2-3, with TRBD2 matching over 15 bases. The specimen was blood. CDR3 loop: CVSSGLAGGDTQYF. For the CDR3, the DNA is TGTGTCAGCAGCGGACTAGCGGGGGGGGATACGCAGTATTTT.